This T cell receptor (beta chain) was retrieved from a study of PD-L1 blockade in urothelial cancer. Study overall: Of prior chemotherapy regimens, patients had received between 0 and 3.

Sequencing used immunoSEQ multiplex PCR; TCRdb keeps in-frame clones, though not all of them. The data show around 45,000 clones, with 75% to 85% seen just once and under 2% held by the top ten. Germline trimming cut 1 base from V and 4 bases from J; bases unmatched to any gene: 4. This CDR3 comprises 16 residues. CDR1 and CDR2 from the germline V gene are KGHSH and LQKENI. The time point denotes: pretreatment peripheral blood. The sequencing used PBMCs, collected around atezolizumab (anti-PD-L1) treatment. This receptor was identified in a man aged 50 or older with urothelial cancer. This sequence joins TRBV18 and TRBJ1-1; 12 nucleotides align to TRBD1. CDR3 residues: CASSPRGTGGGTEAFF. In nucleotides, the CDR3 is TGTGCCAGCTCACCACGGGGGACAGGGGGCGGCACTGAAGCTTTCTTT. Full variable domain (outside the CDR3, taken from reference TRBV18 and TRBJ1-1): NAGVMQNPRHLVRRRGQEARLRCSPMKGHSHVYWYRQLPEEGLKFMVYLQKENIIDESGMPKERFSAEFPKEGPSILRIQQVVRGDSAAYFCASSPRGTGGGTEAFFGQGTRLTVV.